The 20 T cell receptor beta chains given below trace back to one sample, sequenced in a study of blood T cell repertoires in COVID-19. Profiling relied on immunoSEQ multiplex PCR, and the TCRdb table lists in-frame clones only, not all of them. The table shows about 300,000 clones, with 70% to 90% occurring only once. The sequencing input was PBMCs or T cells enriched from blood (not recorded which). These receptors originate from a man younger than 40 who had recovered from COVID-19.

The rearrangement links TRBV23-1 to TRBJ2-1; 10 bases are a match to TRBD2. TRBV23-1 is marked as an open reading frame, function uncertain. The CDR3 contains 18 residues. The J segment lost 0 bases and the V segment lost 3 bases, leaving 8 bases of the junction unmatched. The CDR3 DNA is TGCGCCAGCAGTCATGGGGGACTAGCGTGGAGCTCCTACAATGAGCAGTTCTTC. Its translation is CASSHGGLAWSSYNEQFF.

V and J are TRBV11-3 and TRBJ2-5; maybe TRBD2 (5 bases). Germline assignment: CDR1 SGHNT and CDR2 YENEEA. Trimming left V 4 bases short and J 1 base short, with 16 bases between. This CDR3 contains 16 residues. The CDR3 DNA sequence: TGTGCCAGCAGCTCCTCGTGGGGAGAGGGCCAAGAGACCCAGTACTTC. Protein: CASSSSWGEGQETQYF.

V is TRBV7-8 and J is TRBJ2-7, with 10 positions matching TRBD2. V lost 1 base and J lost 2; bases outside the gene matches: 11. Per the germline V gene, CDR1 is SGHVS and CDR2 is FQNEAQ. The CDR3 is 18 residues long. CDR3 in DNA: TGTGCCAGCAGCTTAGGGTGGGAGGGGACTAGCGATCCCTACGAGCAGTACTTC. This sequence encodes CASSLGWEGTSDPYEQYF.

The chain has TRBV13 and TRBJ2-7; 11 bases agree with TRBD2. This CDR3 contains 14 residues. Germline V gene sequence: CDR1 PRHDT, CDR2 FYEKMQ (reference sequence). V shed 5 bases, J shed 3 bases, and the junction held 3 bases outside the gene matches. In DNA form, the CDR3 reads TGTGCCAGCAGCGCGGGACTAGCGGACTACGAGCAGTACTTC. This encodes CASSAGLADYEQYF.

The chain has TRBV7-9 and TRBJ2-1; 11 bases fit TRBD2. Trimming cost V 2 bases and J 7 bases; bases outside gene matches: 16. CDR3 length: 19 residues. Germline CDR1 SEHNR, CDR2 FQNEAQ (reference sequence). In DNA form, the CDR3 reads TGTGCCAGCAGCTTAAGAAACCGGACTAGCGGGCAATGGGGTAATGAGCAGTTCTTC. The encoded protein is CASSLRNRTSGQWGNEQFF.

V is TRBV15 and J is TRBJ1-2; D is possibly TRBD1 (6 bases). The germline V gene encodes CDR1 LNHNV and CDR2 YYDKDF (reference sequence). The CDR3 is 15 amino acids. Deletions cut 1 base from V and 5 bases from J, with 14 bases between. Written as DNA, the CDR3 is TGTGCCACCAGCAGAGGGGGTACACAGGGTTATGGCTACACCTTC. The encoded protein is CATSRGGTQGYGYTF.

The gene calls are TRBV29-1 and TRBJ1-1, with a tentative D call TRBD1 (5 bases). V was trimmed by 3 bases and J by 10 bases, leaving 15 bases between them. The CDR3 loop spans 12 amino acids. Germline V CDR1 and CDR2: SQVTM, ANQGSEA. CDR3 DNA sequence: TGCAGCGTTGATAGGCAGGGCGGTAGAGCTTTCTTT. Translated, it gives CSVDRQGGRAFF. The complete variable domain, with remaining parts taken from reference TRBV29-1 and TRBJ1-1, reads SAVISQKPSRDICQRGTSLTIQCQVDSQVTMMFWYRQQPGQSLTLIATANQGSEATYESGFVIDKFPISRPNLTFSTLTVSNMSPEDSSIYLCSVDRQGGRAFFGQGTRLTVV.

The chain recombines TRBV10-2 with TRBJ1-1, with TRBD1 matching over 9 bases. Per the germline V gene, CDR1 is WSHSY and CDR2 is SAAADI. The CDR3 has 17 residues. J was trimmed by 3 bases and V by 2 bases; bases with no gene match: 10. CDR3: CASSEPIRTGEDTEAFF. The DNA for the CDR3 is TGCGCCAGCAGTGAGCCCATTCGGACAGGGGAGGACACTGAAGCTTTCTTT.

The rearrangement links TRBV4-1 to TRBJ2-3, with a possible D match to TRBD2 (5 bases). CDR3 size: 16 residues. V gave up 4 bases and J gave up 0 bases, with 14 bases separating them. Germline CDR1 is MGHRA and CDR2 is YSYEKL. The CDR3 protein is CASSPPGGSSTDTQYF. DNA for the CDR3: TGCGCCAGCAGCCCCCCCGGCGGGTCGAGCACAGATACGCAGTATTTT.

The CDR3 DNA reads TGCAGTGCTAGTGATACAGCCCAAGAGACCCAGTACTTC. It yields the protein CSASDTAQETQYF. This chain uses TRBV20-1 with TRBJ2-5; D remains unclear. There are 13 residues in the CDR3. V was pared by 3 bases and J by 1 base, with 9 bases between. Germline V gene data show CDR1 as DFQATT and CDR2 as SNEGSKA (reference sequence).

The chain joins TRBV7-9 to TRBJ1-1; no firm D call. CDR3 length: 13 amino acids. V was trimmed by 5 bases and J by 1 base, leaving 8 bases between them. The germline V gene has CDR1 SEHNR and CDR2 FQNEAQ (reference sequence). In DNA form, the CDR3 reads TGTGCCAGCAGCGCGCAGGCGAACACTGAAGCTTTCTTT. It yields the protein CASSAQANTEAFF.

The CDR3 coding sequence is TGTGCCAGCACCTACGGGAGGAGAGAAGGCTACACCTTC. Its protein product is CASTYGRREGYTF. The rearrangement uses TRBV2 and TRBJ1-2; D ambiguous. V was pared by 7 bases and J by 8 bases, with 17 bases between. CDR1 SNHLY and CDR2 FYNNEI come from the germline V gene. This CDR3 has 13 amino acids.

This chain uses TRBV28 with TRBJ1-2; 7 bases are shared with TRBD1. The CDR3 totals 15 residues. Germline CDR1 MDHEN, CDR2 SYDVKM. V trimming: 5 bases; J trimming: 4 bases; junction bases outside the gene matches: 10. The CDR3 nucleotides are TGTGCCAGCAGTCCGATGACAGGGCCCTTCTATGGCTACACCTTC. Translated: CASSPMTGPFYGYTF.

This chain links TRBV10-2 with TRBJ2-1; 11 nucleotides agree with TRBD2. This CDR3 is built from 16 residues. V gave up 6 bases and J gave up 12 bases; unmatched junction bases: 16. Germline lookup yields CDR1 WSHSY and CDR2 SAAADI. CDR3 residues: CASRMSGTSGTGGQFF. The CDR3 DNA follows: TGCGCCAGCAGAATGTCCGGGACTAGCGGAACCGGAGGGCAGTTCTTC.

CDR3 DNA sequence: TGTGCCAGTAGTATGGAGGGGATGCTCAGGGGCTACACCTTC. Protein product: CASSMEGMLRGYTF. The chain is built from TRBV19 and TRBJ1-2, with D possibly matching TRBD1 (5 bases). The V end lost 3 bases, the J end lost 8 bases, and 16 bases lay between the germline ends. Germline V CDR1 and CDR2: LNHDA, SQIVND (reference sequence). This CDR3 spans 14 amino acids.

This sequence joins TRBV25-1 and TRBJ1-2; D not resolved. This CDR3 region has 16 residues. Germline CDR1 and CDR2: MGHDK and SYGVNS. The V end lost 5 bases, the J end lost 4 bases, and 20 bases lay between the germline ends. CDR3 amino acids: CASSPLGRGNIYGYTF. The DNA for the CDR3 is TGTGCCAGCAGTCCCCTCGGGCGCGGGAATATCTATGGCTACACCTTC.

This clone was seen just once. V usage is TRBV11-2 and J usage is TRBJ1-4; D gene unclear. The CDR3 consists of 14 residues. Germline-derived CDR1 and CDR2 are SGHAT and FQNNGV. Trimming removed 5 bases from V and 6 bases from J, with 13 bases in between. The DNA of the CDR3 is TGTGCCAGCAGCGCCCGTCAAGAGGATGAAAAACTGTTTTTT. Its translation is CASSARQEDEKLFF.

This chain uses TRBV2 with TRBJ2-7, with TRBD1 matching over 8 bases. V gave up 4 bases and J gave up 2 bases; unmatched junction bases: 4. Germline assignment: CDR1 SNHLY and CDR2 FYNNEI. The CDR3 length is 14 residues. CDR3 sequence (DNA): TGTGCCAGCAGTGGGACAGGGCAGGCCTACGAGCAGTACTTC. Amino acids: CASSGTGQAYEQYF.

The V call is TRBV7-2, the J call TRBJ2-7; possible D gene TRBD2, 6 bases. Trimming shortened V by 4 bases and J by 3 bases, and 16 bases separated the two germline ends. In germline, CDR1 is SGHTA, CDR2 FQGNSA. The CDR3 spans 15 residues. The DNA of the CDR3 is TGTGCCAGCAGCTCGCCTCGGGACTCCCACTACGAGCAGTACTTC. It translates to CASSSPRDSHYEQYF.

The V gene is TRBV5-8, the J gene TRBJ2-7; tentative D call: TRBD2 (5 bases). CDR1 and CDR2 from the germline V gene are SGHTS and YDEGEE. This CDR3 is built from 16 residues. Trimming left V 3 bases short and J 4 bases short, with 20 bases between. CDR3 coding DNA: TGTGCCAGCAGCTCCGGTTTCTGGACTCCATCTTACGAGCAGTACTTC. The encoded protein is CASSSGFWTPSYEQYF.